This TCR beta chain derives from a study of a mutant IDH1 vaccine in newly diagnosed glioma. As for the study in general: The treated group averaged approximately 38 years old and was around 60% male, around 38% female. The therapy given earlier, which was standard therapy, consisted of radiotherapy, temozolomide, or both, and most of the patients received both. Study findings and constraints: Pseudoprogression seemingly bore no relation to changes in top peripheral T cell clonotypes. Most patients, 93.3%, showed vaccine-induced immune responses.

Indicated time point: baseline, week 1 (first vaccination visit). Stated treatment: pre-vaccination baseline after standard-of-care therapy. Only in-frame clones appear in the TCRdb table, and some are missing; sequencing was by immunoSEQ multiplex PCR. The table shows about 34,000 clones, with about three quarters occurring only once. Concerning this clone itself: Its antigen is currently unknown.

V lost 3 bases, J lost 1 base, and 11 bases stayed unmatched. The CDR3 is 18 residues long. Per germline, CDR1 LGHNA and CDR2 YSLEER. The V gene is TRBV4-3, the J gene TRBJ1-5; 8 bases match TRBD1. This TCR derives from a man aged 50 or older with glioma. Some clones in this sample may be carry-over from other donors' samples. This material consisted of peripheral blood mononuclear cells (PBMCs), taken from a glioma patient treated with radiotherapy, temozolomide or both. This chain's CDR3 is CASSHRPGGQASNQPQHF. The CDR3, as DNA: TGCGCCAGCAGCCATCGACCCGGGGGACAGGCGAGCAATCAGCCCCAGCATTTT.